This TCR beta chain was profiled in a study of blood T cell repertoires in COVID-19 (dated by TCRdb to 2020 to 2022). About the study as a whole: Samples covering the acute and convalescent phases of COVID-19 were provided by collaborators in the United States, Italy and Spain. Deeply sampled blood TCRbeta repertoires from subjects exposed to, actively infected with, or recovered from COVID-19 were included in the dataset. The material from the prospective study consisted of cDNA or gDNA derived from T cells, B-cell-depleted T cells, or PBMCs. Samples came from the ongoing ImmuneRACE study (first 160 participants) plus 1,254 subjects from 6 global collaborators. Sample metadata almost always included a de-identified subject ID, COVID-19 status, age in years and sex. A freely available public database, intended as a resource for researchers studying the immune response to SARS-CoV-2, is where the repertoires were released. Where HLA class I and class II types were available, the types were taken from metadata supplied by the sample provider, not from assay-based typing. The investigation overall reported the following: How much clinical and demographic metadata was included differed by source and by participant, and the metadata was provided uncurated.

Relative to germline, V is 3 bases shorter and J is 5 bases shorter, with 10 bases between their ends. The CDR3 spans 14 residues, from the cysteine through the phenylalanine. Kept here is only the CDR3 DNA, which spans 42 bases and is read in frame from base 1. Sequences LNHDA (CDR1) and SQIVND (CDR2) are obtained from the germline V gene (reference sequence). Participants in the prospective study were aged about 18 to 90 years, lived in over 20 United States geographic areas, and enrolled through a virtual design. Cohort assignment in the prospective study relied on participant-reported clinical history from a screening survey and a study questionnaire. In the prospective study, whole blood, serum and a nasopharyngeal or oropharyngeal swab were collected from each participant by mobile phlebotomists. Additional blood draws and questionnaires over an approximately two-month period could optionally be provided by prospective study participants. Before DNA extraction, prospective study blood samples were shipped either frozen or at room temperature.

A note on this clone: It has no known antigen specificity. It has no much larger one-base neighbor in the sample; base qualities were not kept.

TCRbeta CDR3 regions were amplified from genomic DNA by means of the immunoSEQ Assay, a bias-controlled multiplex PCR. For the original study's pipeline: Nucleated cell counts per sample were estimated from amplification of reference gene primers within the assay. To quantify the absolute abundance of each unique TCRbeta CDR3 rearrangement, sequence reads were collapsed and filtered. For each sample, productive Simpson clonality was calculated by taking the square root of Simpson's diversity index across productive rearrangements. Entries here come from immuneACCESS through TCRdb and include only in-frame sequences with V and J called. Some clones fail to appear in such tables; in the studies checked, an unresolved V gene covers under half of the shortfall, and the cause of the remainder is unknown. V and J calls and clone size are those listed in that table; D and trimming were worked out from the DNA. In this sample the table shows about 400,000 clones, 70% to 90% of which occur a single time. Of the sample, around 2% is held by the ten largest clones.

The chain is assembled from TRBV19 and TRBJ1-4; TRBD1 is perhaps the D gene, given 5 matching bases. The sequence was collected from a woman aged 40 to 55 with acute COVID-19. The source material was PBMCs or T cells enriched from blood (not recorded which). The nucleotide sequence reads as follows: TGTGCCAGTAGTATCTTGGGGGGAAATGAAAAACTGTTTTTT. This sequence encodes CASSILGGNEKLFF.